This TCR beta chain appears in the sequencing data of a study of PD-1 blockade in classical Hodgkin lymphoma. General study points: Newly diagnosed patients were reported to start with lower TCR diversity than healthy donors. Why repertoires differed is undefined; disease activity or prior therapy possibly contributed.

Specified time point: cycle 4 day 1 (C4D1), after less than seven weeks of nivolumab. There was relapse after autologous stem cell transplantation in every patient, and there was variation in brentuximab vedotin exposure. Data came from immunoSEQ multiplex PCR; TCRdb stores just in-frame clones and leaves some out. The data show more than 20,000 clones, roughly 88% seen once. The V segment lost 4 bases and the J segment 4 bases; nucleotides outside the gene matches: 9. The CDR3 is 15 residues long. Germline assignment: CDR1 SGHRS and CDR2 YFSETQ. With respect to this clone: Its antigen is still unknown.

Specimen: peripheral blood mononuclear cells (PBMCs), collected before the fourth cycle of nivolumab. This TCR was recovered from a human donor with classical Hodgkin lymphoma. The rearrangement joins TRBV5-1 to TRBJ1-1, with TRBD1 matching 8 bases. The CDR3 spells CASSAGQGRATEAFF. The CDR3 DNA follows: TGCGCCAGCAGCGCCGGACAGGGCAGAGCCACTGAAGCTTTCTTT. The whole variable domain, remainder taken from reference TRBV5-1 and TRBJ1-1, is KAGVTQTPRYLIKTRGQQVTLSCSPISGHRSVSWYQQTPGQGLQFLFEYFSETQRNKGNFPGRFSGRQFSNSRSEMNVSTLELGDSALYLCASSAGQGRATEAFFGQGTRLTVV.